One sample yielded the 5 T cell receptor beta chains listed below, sequenced in a study of blood T cell repertoires in COVID-19. The table came from immunoSEQ multiplex PCR; TCRdb's copy has only in-frame clones and leaves some out. The sample yields 65,000 to 90,000 clones, 88% seen once. Material: peripheral blood. The receptor set was obtained from a human donor in a cohort sampled during active COVID-19.

V and J are TRBV6-2 or TRBV6-3 and TRBJ2-7, with TRBD2 matching over 10 bases. The length of the CDR3 is 14 residues. CDR1 is MNHEY, CDR2 SVGEGT, per germline. After removal of 4 bases from V and 2 bases from J, the junction contained 2 bases not matched to a gene. The CDR3 sequence: CASSWTSGPYEQYF. The CDR3 DNA follows: TGTGCCAGCAGTTGGACTAGCGGACCCTACGAGCAGTACTTC.

The rearrangement uses TRBV7-3 and TRBJ2-2; the match to TRBD1 covers 8 bases. Germline CDR1 is SGHTA and CDR2 is FQGTGA. The CDR3 is made up of 15 amino acids. The V gene end was trimmed by 5 bases and the J gene end by 6 bases; junction bases not matched to a gene: 8. CDR3: CASSPRPGGAGELFF. For the CDR3, the DNA is TGTGCCAGCAGCCCTCGCCCAGGGGGCGCCGGGGAGCTGTTTTTT.

CDR3 region: CASSLDTKDGRASYNEQFF. Written as DNA, the CDR3 is TGTGCCAGCAGCTTAGACACTAAGGACGGGAGGGCCTCCTACAATGAGCAGTTCTTC. This chain joins TRBV11-3 and TRBJ2-1; 8 nucleotides line up with TRBD2. The CDR3 covers 19 residues. The V gene end was trimmed by 0 bases and the J gene end by 0 bases; junction bases not matched to a gene: 10. Germline-derived CDR1 and CDR2 are SGHNT and YENEEA.

V and J are TRBV29-1 and TRBJ2-1, with D possibly being TRBD1 (6 bases). Looked up from germline, CDR1 is SQVTM and CDR2 is ANQGSEA. The length of the CDR3 is 14 residues. V lost 5 bases and J 3 bases, leaving 14 bases between the germline ends. CDR3 sequence reads: CSVKGTLYYNEQFF. The CDR3 region has the DNA TGCAGCGTTAAGGGGACACTCTACTACAATGAGCAGTTCTTC.

Notes on this clone: The junction and the germline gene differ at one end; a read error may be behind it. This chain connects TRBV14 to TRBJ2-1, with D maybe TRBD2 (7 bases). This CDR3 has 19 amino acids. Looked up from germline, CDR1 is SGHDN and CDR2 is FVKESK. CDR3 sequence (DNA): TGTGCCCGCAGCCAAGATCGAGTTAGGAGGGGGGGGGCCCACAATGAGCAGTTCTTC. This codes for CARSQDRVRRGGAHNEQFF.